The 18 T cell receptor beta chains below all came from one sample that was sequenced in a study of OX40 agonist ivuxolimab in advanced cancers. Repertoires were generated with immunoSEQ multiplex PCR, while TCRdb's copy carries only in-frame clones and drops some. The sample shows roughly 35,000 clones, roughly 82% of them seen only once. The sample here was CD4+ or CD8+ T cells sorted from blood, taken in a trial of the OX40 agonist ivuxolimab. The receptors here all came from an adult with an advanced solid tumor such as melanoma, head and neck, liver or kidney cancer.

The chain links TRBV11-2 to TRBJ2-5; 8 nucleotides align to TRBD2. In germline, CDR1 is SGHAT, CDR2 FQNNGV. The length of the CDR3 is 17 residues. The J segment lost 5 bases and the V segment lost 0 bases, leaving 11 bases of the junction unmatched. The CDR3 coding sequence is TGTGCCAGCAGCTTAGACGGCGGGGGGCCACCGAGGGAGACCCAGTACTTC. Protein: CASSLDGGGPPRETQYF.

The V call is TRBV11-2, the J call TRBJ2-3; the D call may be TRBD1 or TRBD2 (5 bases each). Germline assignment: CDR1 SGHAT and CDR2 FQNNGV. Deletions cut 1 base from V and 6 bases from J, with 5 bases between. This CDR3 has 12 residues. CDR3 in DNA: TGTGCCAGCAGCTTAGGGGGGGATACGCAGTATTTT. This gives the protein CASSLGGDTQYF.

In its sample, this clone was seen once. The CDR3 nucleotides read TGTGCCAGCAGACCCGTGTACCCAAATCAGCCCCAGCATTTT. It is translated as CASRPVYPNQPQHF. V gene TRBV6-5 combines with J gene TRBJ1-5, with D unclear. The CDR3 totals 14 residues. V lost 6 bases to trimming and J lost 4 bases, with 13 bases between them. In germline, CDR1 is MNHEY, CDR2 SVGAGI.

This clone turned up a few times. V gene TRBV11-2 combines with J gene TRBJ1-1; D is uncertain. The germline V and J ends were trimmed by 5 bases and 6 bases, with 22 bases remaining between them. This CDR3 is built from 16 residues. Germline values: CDR1 SGHAT, CDR2 FQNNGV. As DNA, the CDR3 is TGTGCCAGCAGCCGGGGTGGAGGGCGGACGGAAGCTGAAGCTTTCTTT. Encoded protein: CASSRGGGRTEAEAFF.

The genes are TRBV5-1 and TRBJ2-5, with 8 bases lining up with TRBD1. The germline V gene encodes CDR1 SGHRS and CDR2 YFSETQ. V lost 0 bases and J lost 1; bases outside the gene matches: 5. The CDR3 runs to 16 residues. CDR3: CASSLGWGQVQETQYF. Written as DNA, the CDR3 is TGCGCCAGCAGCTTGGGCTGGGGACAGGTCCAAGAGACCCAGTACTTC.

The chain employs TRBV4-2 and TRBJ1-5; maybe TRBD1 (5 bases). The CDR3 sequence is 15 residues long. Trimming took 0 bases from V and 6 from J, leaving 12 bases between them. CDR1 is LGHNA and CDR2 is YNFKEQ in the germline V gene. The chain's CDR3 is CASSQDAWGVQPQHF. The CDR3 coding sequence is TGTGCCAGCAGCCAAGATGCCTGGGGGGTTCAGCCCCAGCATTTT.

This clone is medium-sized in the sample. The chain links TRBV6-6 to TRBJ1-5; 10 positions agree with TRBD1. V lost 7 bases to trimming and J lost 5 bases; unmatched junction nucleotides: 2. Germline values: CDR1 MNHNY, CDR2 SVGAGI (reference sequence). CDR3 length equals 13 residues. This CDR3 reads CASIGTGDQPQHF. The CDR3 nucleotides read TGTGCCAGCATCGGGACAGGGGATCAGCCCCAGCATTTT.

This chain links TRBV7-8 with TRBJ1-1, with D uncertain. The germline CDR1 and CDR2 sequences are SGHVS and FQNEAQ. The CDR3 length is 12 residues. Deletions cut 2 bases from V and 7 bases from J, with 8 bases between. The CDR3, as DNA: TGTGCCAGCAGCTTACTGGGGTTTGAAGCTTTCTTT. Protein: CASSLLGFEAFF. Full variable domain (rest looked up from reference TRBV7-8 and TRBJ1-1): GAGVSQSPRYKVAKRGQDVALRCDPISGHVSLFWYQQALGQGPEFLTYFQNEAQLDKSGLPSDRFFAERPEGSVSTLKIQRTQQEDSAVYLCASSLLGFEAFFGQGTRLTVV.

As for this clone: A read error may produce the germline difference seen at one junction end. The rearrangement uses TRBV7-7 and TRBJ2-7; TRBD2 is a possible D gene (7 bases). This CDR3 has 15 amino acids. The germline V gene encodes CDR1 SSHAT and CDR2 FNYEAQ (reference sequence). The chain's CDR3 is CASSLGRGASYEQYF. The CDR3 coding sequence is TGTGCTAGCAGCTTAGGCCGGGGGGCCTCCTACGAGCAGTACTTC.

This chain joins TRBV29-1 and TRBJ1-2, with 7 positions matching TRBD1. There are 13 residues in the CDR3. V lost 4 bases to trimming and J lost 1 base; unmatched junction nucleotides: 3. The germline CDR1 and CDR2 sequences are SQVTM and ANQGSEA. The DNA of the CDR3 is TGCAGCGTTGGGACAGGTGGTAACTATGGCTACACCTTC. It translates to CSVGTGGNYGYTF.

This clone was seen only a few times. The V call is TRBV14, the J call TRBJ1-4, with D maybe TRBD1 (5 bases). The CDR3 length is 13 residues. From germline, CDR1 is SGHDN and CDR2 FVKESK. V shed 1 base and J shed 7 bases, with 7 bases lying between them. The CDR3 nucleotides are TGTGCCAGCAGCCAAGGACAGACTGAAAAACTGTTTTTT. Translation: CASSQGQTEKLFF.

The J gene is TRBJ2-3, the V gene TRBV30; 7 nucleotides agree with TRBD2. Germline CDR1 and CDR2: GTSNPN and SVGIG (reference sequence). The junction had 10 bases not matched to a gene; V was cut back by 5 bases and J by 8 bases. The CDR3 has 13 amino acids. CDR3 residues: CAWAAGDHGTQYF. CDR3 in DNA: TGTGCCTGGGCCGCGGGGGACCATGGTACGCAGTATTTT.

This chain connects TRBV19 to TRBJ1-1; TRBD1 aligns across 10 bases. The germline gives CDR1 LNHDA, CDR2 SQIVND (reference sequence). The CDR3 contains 14 residues. The junction had 6 bases not matched to a gene; V was cut back by 6 bases and J by 5 bases. The CDR3 is CASRRQGARTEAFF. DNA of the CDR3: TGTGCCAGTAGACGACAGGGGGCGAGGACTGAAGCTTTCTTT.

The chain carries TRBV9 and TRBJ2-2; D possibly uses TRBD1 or TRBD2 (6 bases each). The CDR3 totals 15 residues. The V end was cut by 3 bases, the J end by 5 bases, with 14 bases between. CDR1 is SGDLS and CDR2 is YYNGEE in the germline V gene. As DNA, the CDR3 is TGTGCCAGCAGCGGTAGCCAGGGGAGGACCGGGGAGCTGTTTTTT. Translation gives CASSGSQGRTGELFF.

The chain combines TRBV19 with TRBJ1-4; 11 nucleotides match TRBD1. Germline V gives CDR1 LNHDA, CDR2 SQIVND (reference sequence). V lost 5 bases to trimming and J lost 2 bases; unmatched junction nucleotides: 16. This CDR3 contains 20 residues. For the CDR3, the DNA is TGTGCCAGTAGTCTCCTCCCGGGACAGGGGGTAGAGTCTACTAATGAAAAACTGTTTTTT. This translates into CASSLLPGQGVESTNEKLFF.

The chain combines TRBV30 with TRBJ2-3; 9 nucleotides match TRBD2. CDR1 GTSNPN and CDR2 SVGIG come from the germline V gene (reference sequence). Unmatched junction bases numbered 7, after V lost 3 bases and J lost 3 bases. This CDR3 contains 15 residues. CDR3 coding DNA: TGTGCCTGGAGCCGCGGGGGGGCAGGGACAGATACGCAGTATTTT. Its protein is CAWSRGGAGTDTQYF.

The chain has TRBV2 and TRBJ1-2, with D possibly TRBD1 on 6 matching bases. Germline loops: CDR1 SNHLY, CDR2 FYNNEI. The CDR3 is 11 residues long. The DNA for the CDR3 is TGTGCGGGAAGGGGGTTGTATGGCTACACCTTC. Residues: CAGRGLYGYTF.

The V and J genes are TRBV2 and TRBJ2-3, with 10 bases lining up with TRBD2. V dropped 8 bases and J dropped 1; count of bases not matched to a gene: 0. CDR1 and CDR2 (germline): SNHLY, FYNNEI. This CDR3 region has 13 residues. CDR3 in amino acids: CASGLAGTDTQYF. DNA for the CDR3: TGTGCCAGCGGACTAGCGGGCACAGATACGCAGTATTTT.